The rows below give T cell receptor beta chains drawn from one sample of a study of shared clonotypes between healthy human individuals. The table came from immunoSEQ multiplex PCR; TCRdb's copy has only in-frame clones and leaves some out. In the table there are 950,000 to 1,300,000 clones, 65% to 80% of which are singletons. Sequenced material: memory CD4+ T cells sorted from blood. The receptors here all came from a young man in good health. Each CDR3 is given with its conserved first and last residue. D genes are given only for firm matches. For some rows the clone size is stated as once, few or many, or as a class when expanded; others skip it.

CDR3 | DNA | J | D | V | size
CASSTREGADTQYF | TGTGCCAGTAGTACCCGTGAGGGTGCGGATACGCAGTATTTT | TRBJ2-3 | - | TRBV19 | -
CASSSGTGSGSGANVLTF | TGTGCCAGCAGCTCGGGGACAGGGTCGGGCTCTGGGGCCAACGTCCTGACTTTC | TRBJ2-6 | TRBD1 | TRBV11-3 | -
CASSPGLSKGYEQYF | TGCGCCAGCAGCCCCGGACTTTCTAAGGGCTACGAGCAGTACTTC | TRBJ2-7 | - | TRBV4-3 | -
CASTLTGASNEKLFF | TGTGCCAGCACCTTGACAGGGGCAAGTAATGAAAAACTGTTTTTT | TRBJ1-4 | TRBD1 | TRBV28 | few
CASSSFNYEQYF | TGCGCCAGCAGCTCCTTCAACTACGAGCAGTACTTC | TRBJ2-7 | - | TRBV5-1 | -
CASRTGSNSPLHF | TGTGCCAGCAGGACAGGGTCTAATTCACCCCTCCACTTT | TRBJ1-6 | TRBD1 | TRBV6-1 | -
CASGRQGALNEQFF | TGTGCCAGCGGGAGACAGGGGGCCCTAAATGAGCAGTTCTTC | TRBJ2-1 | TRBD1 | TRBV28 | -
CASSLSRASTGELFF | TGCGCCAGCAGCTTGTCCAGGGCGAGCACCGGGGAGCTGTTTTTT | TRBJ2-2 | - | TRBV5-1 | -
CASSQALAGVGGHEQFF | TGCGCCAGCAGCCAAGCACTAGCGGGAGTTGGGGGCCATGAGCAGTTCTTC | TRBJ2-1 | TRBD2 | TRBV4-3 | -
CAISAGVNTEAFF | TGTGCCATCAGCGCAGGGGTGAACACTGAAGCTTTCTTT | TRBJ1-1 | - | TRBV10-3 | many
CAWSFSGGETQYF | TGTGCCTGGAGCTTTAGCGGGGGAGAGACCCAGTACTTC | TRBJ2-5 | TRBD2 | TRBV30 | -
CASSFRGGQPQHF | TGTGCCAGCAGTTTTAGGGGTGGCCAGCCCCAGCATTTT | TRBJ1-5 | - | TRBV28 | -
CASSLTWDNEQFF | TGTGCCAGCAGCTTAACTTGGGATAATGAGCAGTTCTTC | TRBJ2-1 | - | TRBV7-3 | -
CASSLARGPGPQHF | TGTGCCAGCAGCTTAGCTCGGGGCCCAGGGCCCCAGCATTTT | TRBJ1-5 | - | TRBV7-2 | -
CASSPGTEREKLFF | TGTGCCAGCTCACCTGGGACGGAGAGAGAGAAACTGTTTTTT | TRBJ1-4 | - | TRBV18 | -
CASSGTVNTEAFF | TGTGCCAGCAGTGGGACAGTGAACACTGAAGCTTTCTTT | TRBJ1-1 | - | TRBV6-1 | few
CASSYGQWNTEAFF | TGTGCCAGCAGTTACGGGCAGTGGAACACTGAAGCTTTCTTT | TRBJ1-1 | - | TRBV6-5 | -
CAIQGINQPQHF | TGTGCCATACAGGGAATCAATCAGCCCCAGCATTTT | TRBJ1-5 | - | TRBV28 | few
CASSRSGVREQYF | TGTGCCAGCAGTCGAAGCGGGGTTCGCGAGCAGTACTTC | TRBJ2-7 | TRBD2 | TRBV6-5 | -
CASSMGQGNTGELFF | TGTGCCAGCTCAATGGGACAGGGGAACACCGGGGAGCTGTTTTTT | TRBJ2-2 | TRBD1 | TRBV18 | -
CASSQPGQGRPYEQYF | TGCGCCAGCAGCCAACCGGGACAGGGGCGGCCCTACGAGCAGTACTTC | TRBJ2-7 | TRBD1 | TRBV4-1 | few
CASSPDSSVVNTEAFF | TGTGCCAGCAGCCCCGATTCATCAGTGGTAAACACTGAAGCTTTCTTT | TRBJ1-1 | - | TRBV7-6 | -
CASSSRGNPSYEQYF | TGCGCCAGCAGCTCCAGAGGAAACCCCTCCTACGAGCAGTACTTC | TRBJ2-7 | - | TRBV5-1 | -
CASSVDRGKFDEQYF | TGTGCCAGCAGCGTAGACAGGGGAAAGTTCGACGAGCAGTACTTC | TRBJ2-7 | TRBD1 | TRBV5-4 | -
CAWSANLRETQYF | TGTGCCTGGAGCGCGAACCTCCGGGAGACCCAGTACTTC | TRBJ2-5 | - | TRBV30 | -
CASINGGLAASYEQYF | TGTGCCAGCATAAATGGGGGACTAGCGGCCTCCTACGAGCAGTACTTC | TRBJ2-7 | TRBD2 | TRBV5-8 | few
CASSDSRVNSPLHF | TGTGCCAGCAGTGACTCGCGGGTTAATTCACCCCTCCACTTT | TRBJ1-6 | - | TRBV6-4 | -
CASSQDTTSGSYEQYF | TGCGCCAGCAGCCAAGATACGACTAGCGGCTCCTACGAGCAGTACTTC | TRBJ2-7 | TRBD2 | TRBV4-3 | -
CASSLDRGPIYEQYF | TGTGCCAGCAGCTTAGATCGCGGACCCATTTACGAGCAGTACTTC | TRBJ2-7 | - | TRBV7-9 | -
CAWSVYADRGGYTF | TGTGCCTGGAGTGTATATGCGGACAGGGGTGGCTACACCTTC | TRBJ1-2 | TRBD1 | TRBV30 | -
CASSSDGRLEWSEAFF | TGCGCCAGCAGCTCCGACGGACGCTTGGAGTGGTCTGAAGCTTTCTTT | TRBJ1-1 | - | TRBV5-1 | -
CASRLGQASYEQYF | TGTGCCAGCAGGCTGGGACAGGCCTCCTACGAGCAGTACTTC | TRBJ2-7 | TRBD1 | TRBV6-5 | -
CASSLDRDSEQYF | TGTGCCAGCAGCTTAGATCGAGATTCCGAGCAGTACTTC | TRBJ2-7 | - | TRBV11-2 | -
CATRIQGREKLFF | TGTGCCACCAGGATACAGGGAAGGGAAAAACTGTTTTTT | TRBJ1-4 | - | TRBV15 | -
CASSDDYGYTF | TGTGCCAGCAGTGACGACTATGGCTACACCTTC | TRBJ1-2 | - | TRBV2 | -
CASRTGGKAGNTIYF | TGTGCCAGCAGGACAGGGGGAAAGGCTGGAAACACCATATATTTT | TRBJ1-3 | TRBD1 | TRBV6-6 | -